This T cell receptor (beta chain) originates from a study of control samples from healthy donors and cancer patients. V lost 4 bases and J lost 6, with 12 bases in between. Germline values: CDR1 LNHDA, CDR2 SQIVND (reference sequence). The CDR3 contains 14 residues. TCRdb keeps only in-frame clones here, not all; method: immunoSEQ multiplex PCR. This table holds about 150,000 clones, about 94% found once. This clone was seen a few times. The rearrangement uses TRBV19 and TRBJ2-2; a weak D match, TRBD2 (6 bases). The TCR sequence derives from a woman in her thirties in good health. Sequencing used blood. The CDR3, as DNA: TGTGCCAGTAGTAGACAGCGGGCGGCCGGGGAGCTGTTTTTT. The encoded protein is CASSRQRAAGELFF.